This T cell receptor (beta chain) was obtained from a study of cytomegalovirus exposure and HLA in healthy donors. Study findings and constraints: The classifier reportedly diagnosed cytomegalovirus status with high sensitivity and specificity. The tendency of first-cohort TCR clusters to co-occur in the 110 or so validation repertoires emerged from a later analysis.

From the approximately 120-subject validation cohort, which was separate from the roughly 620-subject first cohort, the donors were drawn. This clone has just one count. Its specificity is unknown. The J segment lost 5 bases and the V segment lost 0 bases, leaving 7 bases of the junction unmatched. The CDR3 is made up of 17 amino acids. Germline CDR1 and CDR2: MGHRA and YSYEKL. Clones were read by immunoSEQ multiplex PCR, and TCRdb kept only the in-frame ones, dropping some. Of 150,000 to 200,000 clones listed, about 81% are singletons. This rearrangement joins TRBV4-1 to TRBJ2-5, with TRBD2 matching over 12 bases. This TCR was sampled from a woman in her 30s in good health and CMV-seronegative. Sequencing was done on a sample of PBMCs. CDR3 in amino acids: CASSQDPLAGGRETQYF. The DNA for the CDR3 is TGCGCCAGCAGCCAAGATCCTCTAGCGGGGGGGCGGGAGACCCAGTACTTC.